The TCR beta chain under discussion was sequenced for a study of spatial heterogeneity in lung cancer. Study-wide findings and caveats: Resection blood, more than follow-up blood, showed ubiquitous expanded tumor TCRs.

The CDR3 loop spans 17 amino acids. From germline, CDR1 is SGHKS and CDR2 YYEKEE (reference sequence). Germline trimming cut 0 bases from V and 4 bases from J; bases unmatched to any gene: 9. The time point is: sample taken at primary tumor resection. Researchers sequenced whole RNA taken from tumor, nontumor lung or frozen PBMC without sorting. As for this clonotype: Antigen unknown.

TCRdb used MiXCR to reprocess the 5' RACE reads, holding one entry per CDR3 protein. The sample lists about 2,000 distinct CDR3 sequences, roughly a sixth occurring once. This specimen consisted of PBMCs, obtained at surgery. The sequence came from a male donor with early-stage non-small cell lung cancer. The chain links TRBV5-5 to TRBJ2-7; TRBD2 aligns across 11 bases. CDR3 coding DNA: TGTGCCAGCAGCTTGGCACTAGCGGGAGCGATTGGATACGAGCAGTACTTC. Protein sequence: CASSLALAGAIGYEQYF.